This T cell receptor beta chain comes out of a study of blood T cell repertoires in COVID-19. On the study more broadly: Italy, Spain and the United States were the sources of the convalescent and acute COVID-19 samples. Sources were T cells, B-cell-depleted T cells, or PBMCs; the material itself was cDNA or gDNA.

In the original workflow: Reference gene primer amplification gave estimated nucleated cell counts. The assay was immunoSEQ multiplex PCR, and TCRdb's table has in-frame clones only and misses some. The V and J calls and clone size come from that table; D and trimming were worked out from the DNA. The table includes tens of thousands of clones, roughly 78% detected once. In germline, CDR1 is SEHNR, CDR2 FQNEAQ (reference sequence). The length of the CDR3 is 14 residues. Trimming cost V 1 base and J 4 bases, with 9 bases left between them. The receptor's source is a man in his sixties with active or convalescent COVID-19. Sequencing was done on a sample of peripheral blood. V gene TRBV7-9 combines with J gene TRBJ2-3, with no clear D. The CDR3 DNA is TGTGCCAGCAGCTTAGATTCGGTGTCAGATACGCAGTATTTT. Protein product: CASSLDSVSDTQYF.